The 11 T cell receptor beta chains below were found in one sample sequenced in a study of beta chain features in type 1 diabetes. Findings of the study overall: Moderately but significantly shorter TCRB CDR3s were found in Type 1 diabetes patients in all four CD4+ subsets.

These TCRs are of unknown antigen specificity. The whole isolated RNA underwent reverse transcription, so sequencing captured expressed TCRB transcripts. Assay: immunoSEQ multiplex PCR; the TCRdb copy retains only in-frame clones and omits some. The sample includes hundreds of thousands of clones, about an eighth of them seen just once. Sequenced input: naive CD4+ T cells from blood. The receptors were gathered from a man younger than 30 with type 1 diabetes.

In this sample, this clone turned up a few times. The chain employs TRBV28 and TRBJ2-7; D may be TRBD1 (6 bases). Germline assignment: CDR1 MDHEN and CDR2 SYDVKM. V was pared by 4 bases and J by 2 bases, with 15 bases between. The length of the CDR3 is 15 residues. CDR3: CASSYTGSGTYEQYF. CDR3 bases: TGTGCCAGCAGTTATACAGGGTCCGGGACCTACGAGCAGTACTTC.

The genes are TRBV5-6 and TRBJ2-5; unclear D gene. The germline V gene has CDR1 SGHDT and CDR2 YYEEEE. The CDR3 covers 14 residues. V dropped 0 bases and J dropped 5 bases, with 11 bases sitting between them. In DNA, the CDR3 is TGTGCCAGCAGCTTGGGGGTGTTTGAGGAGACCCAGTACTTC. This gives the protein CASSLGVFEETQYF.

A few counts support this clone. The rearrangement joins TRBV6-6 to TRBJ1-4; no reliable D call. CDR1 and CDR2 (germline): MNHNY, SVGAGI (reference sequence). The CDR3 consists of 11 residues. The V gene lost 2 bases and the J gene lost 12 bases, with 7 bases spanning the gap. As DNA, the CDR3 is TGTGCCAGCAGTTACAGGTCGGAACTGTTTTTT. Encoded protein: CASSYRSELFF.

This chain connects TRBV10-3 to TRBJ2-1, with D unresolved. Germline V gene data show CDR1 as ENHRY and CDR2 as SYGVKD. V lost 0 bases, J lost 5 bases, and 5 bases lay in between. The CDR3 sequence is 13 residues long. The CDR3 spells CAISESGNNEQFF. In DNA, the CDR3 is TGTGCCATCAGTGAGTCTGGGAACAATGAGCAGTTCTTC.

V is TRBV6-5 and J is TRBJ1-1, with D possibly matching TRBD1 (5 bases). The V end was cut by 5 bases, the J end by 0 bases, with 13 bases between. CDR3 length equals 15 residues. CDR1 and CDR2 (germline): MNHEY, SVGAGI. This CDR3 is CASSRQQTMNTEAFF. The CDR3 DNA is TGTGCCAGCAGTCGACAGCAGACCATGAACACTGAAGCTTTCTTT.

This clone turned up a few times. The chain links TRBV18 to TRBJ1-6; the D is unclear. Trimming shortened V by 0 bases and J by 10 bases, and 16 bases separated the two germline ends. The CDR3 extends over 16 amino acids. Germline V gives CDR1 KGHSH, CDR2 LQKENI. CDR3 loop: CASSPPARAAISPLHF. The CDR3 region has the DNA TGTGCCAGCTCACCACCGGCACGGGCAGCAATATCACCCCTCCACTTT.

The chain recombines TRBV4-1 with TRBJ1-5, with no clear D. V shed 0 bases and J shed 7 bases, with 10 bases lying between them. This CDR3 is 14 amino acids long. The germline V gene encodes CDR1 MGHRA and CDR2 YSYEKL. Here the CDR3 reads CASSQDRMDQPQHF. CDR3 DNA sequence: TGCGCCAGCAGCCAAGATAGGATGGACCAGCCCCAGCATTTT.

This chain joins TRBV25-1 and TRBJ1-2; D remains unclear. The germline CDR1 and CDR2 sequences are MGHDK and SYGVNS. CDR3 length equals 16 residues. The germline V and J ends were trimmed by 0 bases and 7 bases, with 18 bases remaining between them. The CDR3 spells CASSEYSKGIGGGYTF. The CDR3 DNA sequence: TGTGCCAGCAGTGAATACTCGAAAGGGATCGGTGGTGGCTACACCTTC.

The chain recombines TRBV5-4 with TRBJ2-7; 10 nucleotides match TRBD1. Germline assignment: CDR1 SGHNT and CDR2 YYREEE (reference sequence). Trimming took 4 bases from V and 2 from J; bases not matched to a gene: 3. The CDR3 has 14 residues. The CDR3 is CASSRDRGTYEQYF. CDR3 coding DNA: TGTGCCAGCAGCCGGGACAGGGGCACCTACGAGCAGTACTTC.

Only a few counts were recorded for this clone. The chain uses TRBV18 and TRBJ2-7; the D call may be TRBD1 or TRBD2 (5 bases each). Between the trimmed V and J ends, which lost 0 bases and 2 bases, there was a span of 11 bases. Germline V gives CDR1 KGHSH, CDR2 LQKENI. This CDR3 spans 15 amino acids. CDR3 protein: CASSPPAGRPYEQYF. CDR3 nucleotide sequence: TGTGCCAGCTCACCACCGGCAGGGAGACCCTACGAGCAGTACTTC.

CDR3 loop: CASSAGTAVTEAFF. CDR3 bases: TGTGCCAGCAGCGCCGGGACAGCTGTCACTGAAGCTTTCTTT. The V and J genes are TRBV11-2 and TRBJ1-1; 7 nucleotides line up with TRBD1. J gave up 4 bases and V 5 bases, and 7 bases lay outside the gene matches. Per the germline V gene, CDR1 is SGHAT and CDR2 is FQNNGV. This CDR3 region has 14 residues.